This paragraph covers one T cell receptor beta chain sequence. These data come from a study of blood T cell repertoires in COVID-19. Whole-study context: Samples representing acute and convalescent COVID-19 were sourced from the United States, Italy and Spain. Sample material is recorded as cDNA or gDNA derived from T cells, B-cell-depleted T cells, or PBMCs.

Trimming took 5 bases from V and 2 from J; bases not matched to a gene: 8. The length of the CDR3 is 15 residues. Germline CDR1 and CDR2: SGHKS and YYEKEE (reference sequence). Original processing notes: Scientists estimated how many nucleated cells there were by amplifying reference gene primers. Clones were read by immunoSEQ multiplex PCR, and TCRdb kept only the in-frame ones, dropping some. That table supplies the V and J calls and clone size; D and trimming were determined from the DNA. Of 110,000 to 150,000 clones in the sample, around 89% are singletons; the top ten hold over 2.5%. The receptor's source is a man between 60 and 70 years old with active or convalescent COVID-19. The chain combines TRBV5-5 with TRBJ1-2; 8 bases map to TRBD1. Sample: peripheral blood. The CDR3 coding sequence is TGTGCCAGCAGACCAGCAGGGGGCCGGAACTATGGCTACACCTTC. This codes for CASRPAGGRNYGYTF.